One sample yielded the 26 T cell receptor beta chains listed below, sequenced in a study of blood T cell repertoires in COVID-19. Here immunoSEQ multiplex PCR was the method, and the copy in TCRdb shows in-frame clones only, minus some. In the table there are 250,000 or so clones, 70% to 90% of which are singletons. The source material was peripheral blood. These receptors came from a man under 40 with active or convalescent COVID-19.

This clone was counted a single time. CDR3 nucleotides: TGTGCCAGCAGCTTAGATAACCCCACGGGGGGCTACACCTTC. This sequence encodes CASSLDNPTGGYTF. The chain joins TRBV7-2 to TRBJ1-2, with D uncertain. Trimming shortened V by 1 base and J by 8 bases, and 14 bases separated the two germline ends. Germline V CDR1 and CDR2: SGHTA, FQGNSA. The CDR3 covers 14 residues.

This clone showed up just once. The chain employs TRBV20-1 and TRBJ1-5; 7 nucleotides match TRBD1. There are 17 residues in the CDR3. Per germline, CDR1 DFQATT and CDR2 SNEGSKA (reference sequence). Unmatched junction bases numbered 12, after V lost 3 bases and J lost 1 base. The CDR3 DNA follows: TGCAGTGCTAGTGGGGCAGGGGGGTTGGAGAGCAATCAGCCCCAGCATTTT. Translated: CSASGAGGLESNQPQHF.

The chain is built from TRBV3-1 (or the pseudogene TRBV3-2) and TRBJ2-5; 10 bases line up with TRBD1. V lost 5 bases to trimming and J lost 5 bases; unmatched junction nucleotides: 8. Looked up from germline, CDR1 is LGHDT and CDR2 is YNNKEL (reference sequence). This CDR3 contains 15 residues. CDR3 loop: CASSKPGQGWETQYF. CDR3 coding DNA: TGTGCCAGCAGCAAACCGGGACAGGGGTGGGAGACCCAGTACTTC.

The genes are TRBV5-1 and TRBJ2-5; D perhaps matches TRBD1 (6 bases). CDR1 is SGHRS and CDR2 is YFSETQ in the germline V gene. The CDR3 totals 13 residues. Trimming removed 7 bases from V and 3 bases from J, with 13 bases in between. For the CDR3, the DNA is TGCGCCAGCGGAAGAGGGGGAGAAGAGACCCAGTACTTC. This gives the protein CASGRGGEETQYF.

As DNA, the CDR3 is TGTGCCAGCAGCGAGGGACAGTTCAGGGCCAGCTCTGGAAACACCATATATTTT. Translating it yields CASSEGQFRASSGNTIYF. The chain uses TRBV7-8 and TRBJ1-3, with 7 positions matching TRBD1. CDR1 SGHVS and CDR2 FQNEAQ come from the germline V gene. The CDR3 totals 18 residues. With V trimmed by 5 bases and J by 0 bases, 13 bases remained unmatched.

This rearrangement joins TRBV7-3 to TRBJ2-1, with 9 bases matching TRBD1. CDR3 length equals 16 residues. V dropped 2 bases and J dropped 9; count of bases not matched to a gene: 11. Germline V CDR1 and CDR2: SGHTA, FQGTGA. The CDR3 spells CASSLQIGTGIVEQFF. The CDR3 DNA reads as TGTGCCAGCAGCTTACAGATCGGGACAGGGATAGTTGAGCAGTTCTTC.

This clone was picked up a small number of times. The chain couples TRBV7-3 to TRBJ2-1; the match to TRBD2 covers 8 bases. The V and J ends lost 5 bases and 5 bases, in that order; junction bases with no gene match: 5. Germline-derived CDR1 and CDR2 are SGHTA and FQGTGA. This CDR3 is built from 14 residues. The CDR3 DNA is TGTGCCAGCAGCGCGGGACTAGTCCACAATGAGCAGTTCTTC. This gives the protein CASSAGLVHNEQFF.

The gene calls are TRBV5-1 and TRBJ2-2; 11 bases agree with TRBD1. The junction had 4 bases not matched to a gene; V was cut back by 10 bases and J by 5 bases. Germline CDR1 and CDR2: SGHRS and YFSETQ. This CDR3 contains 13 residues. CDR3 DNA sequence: TGCGCCGCCGGGACAGGGGGAACCGGGGAGCTGTTTTTT. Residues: CAAGTGGTGELFF.

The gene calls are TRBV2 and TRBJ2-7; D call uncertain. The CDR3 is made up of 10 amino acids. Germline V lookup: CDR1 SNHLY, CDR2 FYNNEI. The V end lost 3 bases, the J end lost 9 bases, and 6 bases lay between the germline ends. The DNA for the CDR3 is TGTGCCAGCAGTGACAGGTTGCAGTACTTC. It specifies CASSDRLQYF. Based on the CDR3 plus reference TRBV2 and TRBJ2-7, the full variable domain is EPEVTQTPSHQVTQMGQEVILRCVPISNHLYFYWYRQILGQKVEFLVSFYNNEISEKSEIFDDQFSVERPDGSNFTLKIRSTKLEDSAMYFCASSDRLQYFGPGTRLTVT.

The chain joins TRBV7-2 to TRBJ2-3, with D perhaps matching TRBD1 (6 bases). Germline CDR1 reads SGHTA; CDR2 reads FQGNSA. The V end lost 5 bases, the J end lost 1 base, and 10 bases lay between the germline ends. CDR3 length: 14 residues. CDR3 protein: CASSLDSRTDTQYF. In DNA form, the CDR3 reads TGTGCCAGCAGCCTGGACAGCCGCACAGATACGCAGTATTTT.

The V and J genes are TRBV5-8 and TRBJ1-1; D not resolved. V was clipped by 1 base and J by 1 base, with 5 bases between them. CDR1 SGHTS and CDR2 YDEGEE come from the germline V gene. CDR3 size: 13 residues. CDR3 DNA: TGTGCCAGCAGCTTGTTCGGGAACACTGAAGCTTTCTTT. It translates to CASSLFGNTEAFF.

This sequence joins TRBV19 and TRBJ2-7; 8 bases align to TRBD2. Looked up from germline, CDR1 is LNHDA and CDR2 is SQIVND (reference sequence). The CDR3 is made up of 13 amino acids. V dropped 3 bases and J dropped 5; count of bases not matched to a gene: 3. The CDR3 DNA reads TGTGCCAGTAGTATGGCGGGGGGTGACGAGCAGTACTTC. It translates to CASSMAGGDEQYF.

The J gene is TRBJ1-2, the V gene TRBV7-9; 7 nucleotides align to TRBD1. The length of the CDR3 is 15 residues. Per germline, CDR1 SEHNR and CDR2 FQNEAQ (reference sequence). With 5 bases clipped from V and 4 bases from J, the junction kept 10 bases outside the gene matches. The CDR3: CASSPPGQIGYGYTF. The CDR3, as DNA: TGTGCCAGCAGCCCCCCGGGACAGATTGGCTATGGCTACACCTTC.

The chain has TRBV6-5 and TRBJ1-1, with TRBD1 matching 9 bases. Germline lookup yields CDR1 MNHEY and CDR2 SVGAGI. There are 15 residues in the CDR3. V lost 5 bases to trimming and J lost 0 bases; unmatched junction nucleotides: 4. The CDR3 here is CASSPGTGMNTEAFF. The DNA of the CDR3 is TGTGCCAGCAGTCCCGGGACAGGGATGAACACTGAAGCTTTCTTT.

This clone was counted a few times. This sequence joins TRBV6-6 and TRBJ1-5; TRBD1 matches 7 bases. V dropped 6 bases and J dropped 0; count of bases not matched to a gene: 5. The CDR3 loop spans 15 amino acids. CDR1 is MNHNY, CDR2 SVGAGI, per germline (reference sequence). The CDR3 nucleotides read TGTGCCAGCAGGACAGGGATATATAGCAATCAGCCCCAGCATTTT. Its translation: CASRTGIYSNQPQHF.

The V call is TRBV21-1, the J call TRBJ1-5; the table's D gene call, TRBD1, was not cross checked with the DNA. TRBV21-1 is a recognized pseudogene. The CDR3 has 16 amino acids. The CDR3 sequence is CASSKVGDRKNQGQHF. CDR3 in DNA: TGTGCCAGCAGCAAAGTGGGGGACAGAAAGAATCAGGGCCAGCATTTT.

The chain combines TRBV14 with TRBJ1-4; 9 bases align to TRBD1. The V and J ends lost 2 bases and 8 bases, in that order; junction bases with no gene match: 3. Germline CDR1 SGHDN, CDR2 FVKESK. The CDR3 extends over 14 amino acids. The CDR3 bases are TGTGCCAGCAGCCAATTGACAGGGGGAGAAAAACTGTTTTTT. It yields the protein CASSQLTGGEKLFF.

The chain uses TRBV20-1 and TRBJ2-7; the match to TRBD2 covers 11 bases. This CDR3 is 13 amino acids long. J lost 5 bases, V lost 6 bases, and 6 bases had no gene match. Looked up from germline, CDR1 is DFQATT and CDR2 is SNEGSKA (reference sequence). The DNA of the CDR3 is TGCAGTGCGAGTAGCGGGGGGGCAAACGAGCAGTACTTC. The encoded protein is CSASSGGANEQYF.

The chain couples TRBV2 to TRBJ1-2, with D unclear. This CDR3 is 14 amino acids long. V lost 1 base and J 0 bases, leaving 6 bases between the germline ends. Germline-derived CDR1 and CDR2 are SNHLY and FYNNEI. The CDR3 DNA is TGTGCCAGCAGTGAAGTCGGAGCTAACTATGGCTACACCTTC. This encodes CASSEVGANYGYTF.

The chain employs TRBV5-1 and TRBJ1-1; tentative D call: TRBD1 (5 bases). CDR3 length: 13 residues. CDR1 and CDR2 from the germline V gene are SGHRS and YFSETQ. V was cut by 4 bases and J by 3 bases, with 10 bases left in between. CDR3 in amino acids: CASSPGGDTEAFF. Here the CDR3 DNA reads TGCGCCAGCAGCCCGGGGGGTGACACTGAAGCTTTCTTT.

CDR3 loop: CASSLGGVGANVLTF. The CDR3 DNA reads as TGTGCCAGCAGTCTAGGGGGCGTTGGGGCCAACGTCCTGACTTTC. The V and J genes are TRBV25-1 and TRBJ2-6, with 7 bases that match TRBD1. V trimming: 5 bases; J trimming: 3 bases; junction bases outside the gene matches: 4. CDR1 is MGHDK, CDR2 SYGVNS, per germline. CDR3 length: 15 residues.

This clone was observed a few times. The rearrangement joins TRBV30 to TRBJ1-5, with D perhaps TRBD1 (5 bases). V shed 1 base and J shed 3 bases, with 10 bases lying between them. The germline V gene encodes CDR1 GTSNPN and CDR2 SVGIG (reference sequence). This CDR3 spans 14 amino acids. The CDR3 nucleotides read TGTGCCTGGAGTGGGACAAACCTCAATCAGCCCCAGCATTTT. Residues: CAWSGTNLNQPQHF.

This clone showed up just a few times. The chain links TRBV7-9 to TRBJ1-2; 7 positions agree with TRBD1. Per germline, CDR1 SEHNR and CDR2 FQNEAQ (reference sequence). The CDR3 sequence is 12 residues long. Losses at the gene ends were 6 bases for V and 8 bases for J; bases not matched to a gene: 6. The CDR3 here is CASRATGVGYTF. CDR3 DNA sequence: TGTGCCAGCAGGGCCACAGGGGTAGGCTACACCTTC.

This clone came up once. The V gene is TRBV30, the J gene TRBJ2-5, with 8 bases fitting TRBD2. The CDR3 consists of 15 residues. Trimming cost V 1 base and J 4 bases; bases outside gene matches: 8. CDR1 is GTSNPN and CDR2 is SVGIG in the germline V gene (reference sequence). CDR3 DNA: TGTGCCTGGAGTGCCCGGACTAGCTCCGGAGAGACCCAGTACTTC. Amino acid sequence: CAWSARTSSGETQYF.

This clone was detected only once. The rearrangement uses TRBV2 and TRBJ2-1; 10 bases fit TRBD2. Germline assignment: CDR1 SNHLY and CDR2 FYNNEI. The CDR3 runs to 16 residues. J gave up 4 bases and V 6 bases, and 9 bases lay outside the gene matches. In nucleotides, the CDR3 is TGTGCCAGCAGGAGACTAGCGGGCGAGGCATACAATGAGCAGTTCTTC. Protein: CASRRLAGEAYNEQFF. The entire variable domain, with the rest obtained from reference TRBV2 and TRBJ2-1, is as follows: EPEVTQTPSHQVTQMGQEVILRCVPISNHLYFYWYRQILGQKVEFLVSFYNNEISEKSEIFDDQFSVERPDGSNFTLKIRSTKLEDSAMYFCASRRLAGEAYNEQFFGPGTRLTVL.

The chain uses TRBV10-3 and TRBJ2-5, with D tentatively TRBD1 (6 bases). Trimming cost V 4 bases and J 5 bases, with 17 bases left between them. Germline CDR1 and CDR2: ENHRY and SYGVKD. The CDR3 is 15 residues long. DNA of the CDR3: TGTGCCATCAGTGCCCGACAGCCAGGGGCCGAGACCCAGTACTTC. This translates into CAISARQPGAETQYF.